This paragraph reports one T cell receptor beta chain. Antigen: not known. Some clones are missing from TCRdb's copy, which holds only in-frame ones; the method was immunoSEQ multiplex PCR. This sample has 95,000 to 150,000 clones, with approximately 90% found just once. These data originate in a study of PD-1 blockade in mismatch repair-deficient tumors. The CDR3 loop spans 13 amino acids. CDR1 is MNHEY and CDR2 is SVGAGI in the germline V gene. V shed 5 bases and J shed 2 bases, with 9 bases lying between them. Study-level points and caveats: Tumor-resident clones, often undetectable pretreatment in blood, expanded then contracted after pembrolizumab.

V and J are TRBV6-5 and TRBJ2-5; TRBD1 is a possible D gene (6 bases). The receptor comes from an adult with mismatch repair-deficient cancer. The specimen comprised peripheral blood, sampled 44 weeks after starting pembrolizumab. CDR3 sequence (DNA): TGTGCCAGCAGTGTGACAGGACAAGAGACCCAGTACTTC. Amino acids: CASSVTGQETQYF.